The 17 T cell receptor beta chains below all came from one sample that was sequenced in a study of blood T cell repertoires in COVID-19. Clones were sequenced by immunoSEQ multiplex PCR, and TCRdb holds only the in-frame ones, with some missing. The sample lists approximately 210,000 clones, 86% seen once, with 2% to 2.5% in the top ten. Sequencing input: peripheral blood. These receptors were collected from a man aged 30 to 45 who had recovered from COVID-19.

This chain uses TRBV3-1 (or the pseudogene TRBV3-2) with TRBJ2-5; D unclear. The V and J ends lost 3 bases and 2 bases respectively, with 4 bases between them. There are 12 residues in the CDR3. Germline assignment: CDR1 LGHDT and CDR2 YNNKEL (reference sequence). CDR3 in amino acids: CASSQAQETQYF. The CDR3 nucleotides read TGTGCCAGCAGCCAGGCACAAGAGACCCAGTACTTC.

The CDR3 loop reads CSVEGTGGGGTEAFF. CDR3 in DNA: TGCAGCGTTGAGGGGACAGGGGGAGGAGGCACTGAAGCTTTCTTT. This chain links TRBV29-1 with TRBJ1-1, with TRBD1 matching over 11 bases. The CDR3 extends over 15 amino acids. Looked up from germline, CDR1 is SQVTM and CDR2 is ANQGSEA. With 3 bases clipped from V and 4 bases from J, the junction kept 7 bases outside the gene matches.

The CDR3 sequence is CATSSRRGGRNTIYF. CDR3 DNA sequence: TGTGCCACCAGCTCCCGAAGGGGGGGACGAAACACCATATATTTT. The chain links TRBV15 to TRBJ1-3, with D possibly TRBD1 on 6 matching bases. Germline V gives CDR1 LNHNV, CDR2 YYDKDF (reference sequence). CDR3 size: 15 residues. Trimming pared 5 bases from V and 5 bases from J, leaving 16 bases between.

V is TRBV6-2 or TRBV6-3 and J is TRBJ1-6, with 7 bases fitting TRBD1. CDR3 length: 16 residues. J lost 9 bases, V lost 5 bases, and 13 bases had no gene match. Per the germline V gene, CDR1 is MNHEY and CDR2 is SVGEGT. The CDR3 nucleotides are TGTGCCAGCAGTCATTGGGGGGACAGCATGAGTTCACCCCTCCACTTT. Residues: CASSHWGDSMSSPLHF.

The chain couples TRBV7-2 to TRBJ2-7, with 12 bases matching TRBD2. V trimming: 4 bases; J trimming: 3 bases; junction bases outside the gene matches: 4. Germline V lookup: CDR1 SGHTA, CDR2 FQGNSA. The CDR3 has 15 residues. CDR3 nucleotide sequence: TGTGCCAGCAGCTCGCTAGCGGGGGGGCTCTACGAGCAGTACTTC. Protein product: CASSSLAGGLYEQYF.

This clone was detected a few times. The CDR3 reads CASSQGTGEGNEQFF. The CDR3 nucleotides read TGCGCCAGCAGCCAAGGGACAGGGGAGGGGAATGAGCAGTTCTTC. The rearrangement uses TRBV4-3 and TRBJ2-1; 9 bases line up with TRBD1. There are 15 residues in the CDR3. From germline, CDR1 is LGHNA and CDR2 YSLEER. The junction had 5 bases not matched to a gene; V was cut back by 1 base and J by 7 bases.

The rearrangement uses TRBV4-2 and TRBJ1-1; D gene uncertain. The CDR3 consists of 16 residues. V was shortened by 0 bases and J by 6 bases, with 17 bases between the two germline ends. Germline lookup yields CDR1 LGHNA and CDR2 YNFKEQ. The CDR3 loop reads CASSQDLRADSAEAFF. In DNA form, the CDR3 reads TGTGCCAGCAGCCAAGATCTAAGGGCGGACTCGGCTGAAGCTTTCTTT.

The CDR3 bases are TGCGCCAGCAGCTTGGCGGGGGCTGGAAACACCATATATTTT. This gives the protein CASSLAGAGNTIYF. The chain links TRBV5-1 to TRBJ1-3; weak D call: TRBD1 (5 bases). The length of the CDR3 is 14 residues. Germline V CDR1 and CDR2: SGHRS, YFSETQ. Trimming took 0 bases from V and 2 from J, leaving 6 bases between them. The variable domain in full, completed from reference TRBV5-1 and TRBJ1-3, reads KAGVTQTPRYLIKTRGQQVTLSCSPISGHRSVSWYQQTPGQGLQFLFEYFSETQRNKGNFPGRFSGRQFSNSRSEMNVSTLELGDSALYLCASSLAGAGNTIYFGEGSWLTVV.

The chain has TRBV11-2 and TRBJ2-1, with 10 bases matching TRBD1. This CDR3 has 14 amino acids. Trimming removed 5 bases from V and 10 bases from J; junction bases left unmatched: 8. The germline CDR1 and CDR2 sequences are SGHAT and FQNNGV. The CDR3 spells CASSGSGTGVEQFF. In nucleotides, the CDR3 is TGTGCCAGCAGCGGATCCGGGACAGGGGTCGAGCAGTTCTTC.

The rearrangement links TRBV11-2 to TRBJ2-1; 7 nucleotides align to TRBD2. This CDR3 has 16 amino acids. Germline loops: CDR1 SGHAT, CDR2 FQNNGV. The V segment lost 3 bases and the J segment 6 bases; nucleotides outside the gene matches: 11. The chain's CDR3 is CASSFDKWGGSNEQFF. As DNA, the CDR3 is TGTGCCAGCAGCTTTGATAAGTGGGGAGGGTCCAATGAGCAGTTCTTC.

CDR3 bases: TGTGCCATCAGTGAGTGGGGACAGGGGAGCTCCTACGAGCAGTACTTC. As protein: CAISEWGQGSSYEQYF. The chain employs TRBV10-3 and TRBJ2-7; 10 bases map to TRBD1. In germline, CDR1 is ENHRY, CDR2 SYGVKD. With V trimmed by 1 base and J by 0 bases, 3 bases remained unmatched. The CDR3 is 16 residues long.

This sequence joins TRBV9 and TRBJ1-3; perhaps TRBD1 as D (6 bases). The germline V gene encodes CDR1 SGDLS and CDR2 YYNGEE. V lost 0 bases and J 0 bases, leaving 13 bases between the germline ends. This CDR3 region has 17 residues. The CDR3 protein is CASSVGFDRSSGNTIYF. The DNA for the CDR3 is TGTGCCAGCAGCGTAGGTTTCGACAGGAGCTCTGGAAACACCATATATTTT. Full variable domain (missing parts from reference TRBV9 and TRBJ1-3): DSGVTQTPKHLITATGQRVTLRCSPRSGDLSVYWYQQSLDQGLQFLIQYYNGEERAKGNILERFSAQQFPDLHSELNLSSLELGDSALYFCASSVGFDRSSGNTIYFGEGSWLTVV.

The chain employs TRBV11-1 and TRBJ2-7; tentatively, D is TRBD1 (6 bases). CDR1 and CDR2 (germline): SGHAT, FQDESV (reference sequence). The CDR3 spans 16 residues. V shed 8 bases and J shed 3 bases, with 23 bases lying between them. As DNA, the CDR3 is TGTGCCAGCTTGGCCAACCGGGACACCCTGTTCTACGAGCAGTACTTC. Translated: CASLANRDTLFYEQYF.

This clone was seen a handful of times. The chain has TRBV14 and TRBJ1-2; D is undetermined. The CDR3 is 14 residues long. Germline CDR1 and CDR2: SGHDN and FVKESK. V was shortened by 2 bases and J by 8 bases, with 15 bases between the two germline ends. The CDR3 DNA sequence: TGTGCCAGCAGCCAACTTCCCCGCGGGGAAGGCTACACCTTC. Encoded protein: CASSQLPRGEGYTF.

The V gene is TRBV5-1, the J gene TRBJ1-6; D is perhaps TRBD1 (5 bases). Germline lookup yields CDR1 SGHRS and CDR2 YFSETQ. This CDR3 has 18 amino acids. Between the trimmed V and J ends, which lost 3 bases and 0 bases, there was a span of 16 bases. Here the CDR3 reads CASSWGDVASSYNSPLHF. Here the CDR3 DNA reads TGCGCCAGCAGCTGGGGGGACGTTGCAAGCTCCTATAATTCACCCCTCCACTTT. The full variable domain, completed using reference TRBV5-1 and TRBJ1-6, is KAGVTQTPRYLIKTRGQQVTLSCSPISGHRSVSWYQQTPGQGLQFLFEYFSETQRNKGNFPGRFSGRQFSNSRSEMNVSTLELGDSALYLCASSWGDVASSYNSPLHFGNGTRLTVT.

The chain links TRBV9 to TRBJ2-7; 7 bases line up with TRBD1. The germline V gene encodes CDR1 SGDLS and CDR2 YYNGEE. V shed 0 bases, J shed 2 bases, and the junction held 5 bases outside the gene matches. The CDR3 spans 15 residues. CDR3 in DNA: TGTGCCAGCAGCGTAGTGGCAGGGGGAACCTACGAGCAGTACTTC. This encodes CASSVVAGGTYEQYF.

The rearrangement uses TRBV3-1 (or the pseudogene TRBV3-2) and TRBJ2-3, with TRBD2 identical over 11 bases. The germline V gene has CDR1 LGHDT and CDR2 YNNKEL (reference sequence). Trimming cost V 6 bases and J 6 bases; bases outside gene matches: 14. The CDR3 runs to 17 residues. The CDR3 DNA reads as TGTGCCAGCAGTCACCATTCTAGCGGGGGGACACGGGATACGCAGTATTTT. This sequence encodes CASSHHSSGGTRDTQYF.